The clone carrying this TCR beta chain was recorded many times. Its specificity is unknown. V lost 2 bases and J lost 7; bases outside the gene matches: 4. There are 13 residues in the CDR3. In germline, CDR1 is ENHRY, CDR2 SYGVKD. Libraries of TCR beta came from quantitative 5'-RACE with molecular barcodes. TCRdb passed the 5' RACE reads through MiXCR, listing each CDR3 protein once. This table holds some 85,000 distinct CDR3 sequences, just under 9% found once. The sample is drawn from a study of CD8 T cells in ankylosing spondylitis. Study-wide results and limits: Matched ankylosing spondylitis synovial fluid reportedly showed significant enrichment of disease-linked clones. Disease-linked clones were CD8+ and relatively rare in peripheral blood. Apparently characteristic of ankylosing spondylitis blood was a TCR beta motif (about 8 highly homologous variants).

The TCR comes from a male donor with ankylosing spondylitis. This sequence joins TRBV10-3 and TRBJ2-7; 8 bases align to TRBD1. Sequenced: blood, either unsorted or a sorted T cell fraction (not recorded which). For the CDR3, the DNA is TGTGCCATCAGTGAGACCAGGGGGCATGAGCAGTACTTC. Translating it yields CAISETRGHEQYF.